This T cell receptor beta chain is drawn from a study of shared clonotypes between healthy human individuals. Study findings and constraints: It was expected that sequencing depth would affect clonotype sharing among donors. Generation probability values for non-shared clonotypes were lower than those for clonotypes shared by all four donors.

Donors were healthy HIV-negative adults without recent acute infections or vaccinations. Germline CDR1 reads MNHNS; CDR2 reads SASEGT. The CDR3 has 16 residues. V shed 3 bases and J shed 4 bases, with 15 bases lying between them. About this clone itself: Antigen specificity is unknown.

At a deep level, the assay was run. Repertoires were generated with immunoSEQ multiplex PCR, while TCRdb's copy carries only in-frame clones and drops some. The sample has a few hundred thousand clones, about 65% seen once. The gene calls are TRBV6-1 and TRBJ2-2, with a weak D call TRBD2 (5 bases). The receptor's source is a man younger than 45 in good health. Material: memory CD4+ T cells sorted from blood. Subset specified: CD45RA-negative fraction. DNA for the CDR3: TGTGCCAGCAGTGACGAAAGGAGGAGCTTCACCGGGGAGCTGTTTTTT. It is translated as CASSDERRSFTGELFF.